The 14 T cell receptor beta chains presented below share a single source sample, sequenced in a study of radiation and T cells in renal cell carcinoma. Generated by immunoSEQ multiplex PCR, the TCRdb table keeps only in-frame clones and is missing some. The sample records 100,000 to 150,000 clones, 82% being singletons. Regarding time point: baseline pretreatment blood. The treatment: 15 Gy SBRT to primary tumor, nephrectomy 4 weeks later. The specimen comprised blood, sampled from a patient whose treatment included radiotherapy and nephrectomy. The receptors shown here come from a woman in her sixties or seventies with renal cell carcinoma.

This clone was observed a single time. The V and J genes are TRBV6-1 and TRBJ1-6; 7 nucleotides line up with TRBD1. The V segment lost 4 bases and the J segment 7 bases; nucleotides outside the gene matches: 13. CDR1 and CDR2 (germline): MNHNS, SASEGT. This CDR3 is 17 amino acids long. CDR3 sequence: CASSAPPGQILNSPLHF. DNA of the CDR3: TGTGCCAGCAGTGCTCCCCCGGGACAGATCCTCAATTCACCCCTCCACTTT.

The sample holds one count of this clone. J is TRBJ2-7 and V is TRBV5-4; D possibly corresponds to TRBD1 (6 bases). Germline V gives CDR1 SGHNT, CDR2 YYREEE (reference sequence). This CDR3 has 14 amino acids. With 5 bases removed from V and 5 bases from J, the gap between germline ends came to 17 bases. The CDR3 coding sequence is TGTGCCAGCAGTCACCAGACAGGTATCAACGAGCAGTACTTC. It specifies CASSHQTGINEQYF.

V usage is TRBV6-6 and J usage is TRBJ1-5; 7 bases align to TRBD1. This CDR3 contains 16 residues. Unmatched junction bases numbered 8, after V lost 2 bases and J lost 4 bases. Germline V gene data show CDR1 as MNHNY and CDR2 as SVGAGI (reference sequence). This CDR3 reads CASSYGDTDRNQPQHF. The CDR3 nucleotides read TGTGCCAGCAGTTACGGGGATACGGACAGGAATCAGCCCCAGCATTTT.

V is TRBV5-6 and J is TRBJ2-7; D uncertain. The ends were cut back, 2 bases at V and 7 bases at J, with 7 bases in the middle. The germline gives CDR1 SGHDT, CDR2 YYEEEE. CDR3 length equals 11 residues. The CDR3 bases are TGTGCCAGCAGCTTCGGACGGGAGCAGTACTTC. Translation gives CASSFGREQYF.

A single count supports this clone. The rearrangement joins TRBV7-2 to TRBJ1-2; 10 nucleotides align to TRBD1. The CDR3 has 13 residues. The V gene's germline CDR1 is SGHTA and CDR2 FQGNSA. The trim removed 5 bases at V and 8 bases at J, leaving 5 bases unmatched. The CDR3 DNA follows: TGTGCCAGCAGCCCGGACAGGGGGAGCGGCTACACCTTC. It yields the protein CASSPDRGSGYTF.

This chain connects TRBV5-4 to TRBJ1-2, with 8 bases matching TRBD1. V was pared by 1 base and J by 5 bases, with 10 bases of the junction left unmatched. This CDR3 is 16 amino acids long. CDR1 and CDR2 (germline): SGHNT, YYREEE (reference sequence). The CDR3 bases are TGTGCCAGCAGCTTGAGGTCGCCACAGGGGGGATATGGCTACACCTTC. It yields the protein CASSLRSPQGGYGYTF. The entire variable domain, with the rest obtained from reference TRBV5-4 and TRBJ1-2, is as follows: ETGVTQSPTHLIKTRGQQVTLRCSSQSGHNTVSWYQQALGQGPQFIFQYYREEENGRGNFPPRFSGLQFPNYSSELNVNALELDDSALYLCASSLRSPQGGYGYTFGSGTRLTVV.

This clone was picked up a small number of times. V gene TRBV5-4 combines with J gene TRBJ2-7; no clear D. Germline V gives CDR1 SGHNT, CDR2 YYREEE (reference sequence). Trimming shortened V by 3 bases and J by 3 bases, and 4 bases separated the two germline ends. This CDR3 is built from 11 residues. As DNA, the CDR3 is TGTGCCAGCAGCTGGGGCTACGAGCAGTACTTC. Translation gives CASSWGYEQYF.

This clone was seen a few times. This rearrangement joins TRBV5-6 to TRBJ1-4, with D possibly being TRBD1 (6 bases). Germline values: CDR1 SGHDT, CDR2 YYEEEE. The CDR3 is made up of 14 amino acids. V lost 4 bases to trimming and J lost 6 bases, with 13 bases between them. CDR3 sequence: CASSRGGADEKLFF. In nucleotides, the CDR3 is TGTGCCAGCAGCCGCGGGGGCGCAGATGAAAAACTGTTTTTT.

The chain uses TRBV28 and TRBJ2-1; 7 bases fit TRBD2. Germline CDR1 is MDHEN and CDR2 is SYDVKM. The CDR3 length is 14 residues. After removal of 2 bases from V and 2 bases from J, the junction contained 0 bases not matched to a gene. CDR3 residues: CASSLAGAYNEQFF. CDR3 nucleotide sequence: TGTGCCAGCAGTTTAGCGGGAGCCTACAATGAGCAGTTCTTC.

About this clone itself: Mismatch with germline at one junction end may stem from a read error. The chain employs TRBV18 and TRBJ1-4; maybe TRBD1 (6 bases). The CDR3 is made up of 14 amino acids. The V gene's germline CDR1 is KGHSH and CDR2 LQKENI. The CDR3 DNA reads TGTGCCAGCTCACCTCGGGGGGCTAACGAAAAACTGTTTTTT. Its translation is CASSPRGANEKLFF.

This clone occurred once. The rearrangement uses TRBV7-9 and TRBJ1-1, with a tentative D call TRBD1 (5 bases). CDR1 SEHNR and CDR2 FQNEAQ come from the germline V gene (reference sequence). V lost 5 bases to trimming and J lost 4 bases, with 20 bases between them. The CDR3 spans 16 residues. CDR3 region: CASSRGLPLRGTEAFF. In nucleotides, the CDR3 is TGTGCCAGCAGCCGTGGACTTCCATTGAGGGGCACTGAAGCTTTCTTT.

This clone has ten or more counts. The CDR3 DNA follows: TGTGCCAGCAGCTTAGGTGGACAGGGTAGAACCTACGAGCAGTACTTC. Translating it yields CASSLGGQGRTYEQYF. The rearrangement uses TRBV7-9 and TRBJ2-7; 8 positions match TRBD1. Per the germline V gene, CDR1 is SEHNR and CDR2 is FQNEAQ (reference sequence). With V trimmed by 1 base and J by 2 bases, 7 bases remained unmatched. CDR3 length: 16 amino acids. The full variable domain, its missing parts supplied by reference TRBV7-9 and TRBJ2-7, is DTGVSQNPRHKITKRGQNVTFRCDPISEHNRLYWYRQTLGQGPEFLTYFQNEAQLEKSRLLSDRFSAERPKGSFSTLEIQRTEQGDSAMYLCASSLGGQGRTYEQYFGPGTRLTVT.

The sample holds one count of this clone. This chain joins TRBV19 and TRBJ1-4, with TRBD1 matching 9 bases. Germline V gene data show CDR1 as LNHDA and CDR2 as SQIVND (reference sequence). The CDR3 has 18 amino acids. V gave up 7 bases and J gave up 0 bases; unmatched junction bases: 12. CDR3 nucleotides: TGTGCCAGTACCTCTAACAGGGGGCAGGGGGCAACTAATGAAAAACTGTTTTTT. This encodes CASTSNRGQGATNEKLFF.

The chain employs TRBV28 and TRBJ2-7; D is possibly TRBD1 (5 bases). The CDR3 is made up of 14 amino acids. The V and J ends lost 2 bases and 3 bases respectively, with 11 bases between them. The germline V gene encodes CDR1 MDHEN and CDR2 SYDVKM. Written as DNA, the CDR3 is TGTGCCAGCAGTTTACGGATCCAGGGCTACGAGCAGTACTTC. Translated: CASSLRIQGYEQYF.